This is a list of T cell receptor beta chains from one sample in a study of T cell changes during pregnancy in multiple sclerosis. Produced via immunoSEQ multiplex PCR; TCRdb's table is partial and in-frame only. The sample records fewer than 55,000 clones, approximately 87% being singletons. Material: peripheral blood, obtained in the second trimester of pregnancy. Receptors originate from a female donor in good health, enrolled as a control in a pregnancy study. Both conserved end residues are part of each CDR3.

v_call | cdr3_aa
TRBV30 | CAWRLASHSYEQYF
TRBV6-5 | CASSYSPGQPYNEQFF
TRBV6-5 | CASSYLPGGGYEQYF
TRBV19 | CAGGVVSYEQYF
TRBV7-9 | CASSPVPNEKLFF
TRBV18 | CASSADRGNTEAFF
TRBV7-9 | CASSLRQGFLNTEAFF
TRBV19 | CASSIRQNNSPLHF
TRBV5-1 | CASSSEVADHTIYF
TRBV4-1 | CASSQTSGGLTDTQYF
TRBV7-2 | CASSLGGTVALRSYEQYF
TRBV27 | CASSLRGFTEAFF
TRBV13 | CASSLGRGPSYEQYF
TRBV19 | CASTHAASGSFDEQYF
TRBV29-1 | CSVESGTDTQYF
TRBV19 | CASTSAGNTIYF
TRBV5-1 | CASSFGQGASYEQYF
TRBV6-6 | CATLDPVRADTQYF
TRBV6-1 | CASTERGGAHQPQHF
TRBV4-3 | CASSHGQQRGPYEKLFF
TRBV10-3 | CAISEVASEQYF
TRBV5-6 | CASSLVWTAPSYEQYF
TRBV13 | CASSFPTSGNNEQFF
TRBV6-6 | CASSYPRDRSNQPQHF
TRBV30 | CAWSVLAGPTDTQYF
TRBV19 | CASFRAPEAFF
TRBV5-1 | CASRGGSPYEQYF
TRBV5-1 | CASAPRTGSHEQYF